These T cell receptor beta chains were read from a single sample in a study of T cells after yellow fever vaccination. TCRdb used MiXCR to reprocess the 5' RACE reads, holding one entry per CDR3 protein. The table records about 340,000 distinct CDR3 sequences, approximately 13% of them present only once. The starting material was CD4+ T cells sorted from PBMCs, obtained 15 days after the yellow fever booster vaccination. The receptors here all came from a young man who received the YFV17D yellow fever vaccine. CDR3s include the opening cysteine and the closing phenylalanine or tryptophan. The D gene is left open where the match is weak. Clone size is given for some rows only: seen once, a few or many times, or a class if the clone is expanded.

D gene	J gene	clone size	V gene	CDR3 DNA	CDR3 protein
TRBD1	TRBJ2-7	few	TRBV10-3	TGTGCCATCAGTGCCGGGGACAGGGTCTACGAGCAGTACTTC	CAISAGDRVYEQYF
NA	TRBJ2-5	many	TRBV25-1	TGTGCCAGCAGTGAATACCCGCAGGGGCTGGGGGAGACCCAGTACTTC	CASSEYPQGLGETQYF
NA	TRBJ2-4	few	TRBV5-6	TGTGCCAGCAGCTTGGACCTAGGTTATGGCATTCAGTACTTC	CASSLDLGYGIQYF
NA	TRBJ2-1	NA	TRBV2	TGTGCCAGCGGGAGGTCAGGTGAGCAGTTCTTC	CASGRSGEQFF
TRBD2	TRBJ2-3	few	TRBV7-3	TGTGCCAGCAGCTTTGGGAATAGCGGGGAAGGTACAGATACGCAGTATTTT	CASSFGNSGEGTDTQYF
TRBD1	TRBJ1-2	NA	TRBV5-1	TGCGCCAGCAGCTATGGACAGGCCCCCCAGTTTATTTATGGCTACACCTTC	CASSYGQAPQFIYGYTF
NA	TRBJ2-3	many	TRBV5-1	TGCGCCAGCAGTTCCGGGGTCGCTGATACGCAGTATTTT	CASSSGVADTQYF
TRBD2	TRBJ2-3	NA	TRBV7-2	TGTGCCAGCAGCGCACAGCCGACTAGCGGGGGCACAGATACGCAGTATTTT	CASSAQPTSGGTDTQYF
TRBD2	TRBJ2-2	few	TRBV5-1	TGCGCCAGCAGCTCTGCGGGACTAGCGGTTAACACCGGGGAGCTGTTTTTT	CASSSAGLAVNTGELFF
TRBD2	TRBJ2-1	many	TRBV9	TGTGCCAGCAGCAAATGGCTAGCGGAACTTAGGAATGAGCAGTTCTTC	CASSKWLAELRNEQFF
NA	TRBJ2-3	NA	TRBV29-1	TGCAGCGTTGTCATTGCTACGCAGTATTTT	CSVVIATQYF
TRBD1	TRBJ2-3	few	TRBV2	TGTGCCAGCAGCGCCGACAGGGGAGATACGCAGTATTTT	CASSADRGDTQYF
NA	TRBJ1-5	few	TRBV6-1	TGTGCCAGCAGTGGACCCCTCTTGAGATGGCAGGAGTGGGATCAGCCCCAGCATTTT	CASSGPLLRWQEWDQPQHF
TRBD1	TRBJ2-6	few	TRBV10-3	TGTGCCATCAGTGATTGGGACAGGGGATCGACTGGGGCCAACGTCCTGACTTTC	CAISDWDRGSTGANVLTF
NA	TRBJ1-5	few	TRBV6-5	TGTGCCAGCAGGCTTAACAGGGTGGGCAATCAGCCCCAGCATTTT	CASRLNRVGNQPQHF
NA	TRBJ2-2	NA	TRBV24-1	TGTGCCACCATCGGGGGAAACACCGGGGAGCTGTTTTTT	CATIGGNTGELFF
NA	TRBJ1-4	few	TRBV4-3	TGCGCCAGCAGCCAAGAGGCCAAGCCGTTCGGTGAAAAACTGTTTTTT	CASSQEAKPFGEKLFF
NA	TRBJ1-6	NA	TRBV19	TGTGCCAGTAACAAAGGGGAGGTTCTCGGGTCACCCCTCCACTTT	CASNKGEVLGSPLHF
NA	TRBJ2-5	few	TRBV28	TGTGCCAGCAGCCCAGCCTCGTTGGAGACCCAGTACTTC	CASSPASLETQYF
NA	TRBJ1-4	few	TRBV7-9	TGTGCCAGCAGCTTAGATGACGGCCCGATACTGTTTTTT	CASSLDDGPILFF
NA	TRBJ2-3	few	TRBV5-4	TGTGCCAGCAGCCCTTATGGTATAGATACGCAGTATTTT	CASSPYGIDTQYF
NA	TRBJ2-5	NA	TRBV14	TGTGCCAGCAGCCAGGCAGGATCGGTGACCCAGTACTTC	CASSQAGSVTQYF
NA	TRBJ2-4	many	TRBV20-1	TGCAGTGCCAGGGGGTGGGAGGGGGCTAGTGGCAAAAACATTCAGTACTTC	CSARGWEGASGKNIQYF
NA	TRBJ2-7	NA	TRBV11-3	TGTGCCAGCAGCTCGTCGGGGAGCGAGCAGTACTTC	CASSSSGSEQYF
TRBD2	TRBJ2-7	many	TRBV7-6	TGTGCCAGCAGCGCCGCTAGCGGGGGGGGCGAGCAGTACTTC	CASSAASGGGEQYF